This T cell receptor beta chain was obtained from a study of cytomegalovirus exposure and HLA in healthy donors. This CDR3 is built from 15 residues. Germline V gene sequence: CDR1 LGHNA, CDR2 YNFKEQ. V was cut by 4 bases and J by 3 bases, with 12 bases left in between. PCR employed 60 Vbeta and 13 Jbeta primers. Profiling relied on immunoSEQ multiplex PCR, and the TCRdb table lists in-frame clones only, not all of them. The data show some 130,000 clones, with over 75% seen just once and about 4.3% held by the top ten. This clone was counted only a few times. The TCR originated in a male donor in good health and CMV-seropositive. This sequence joins TRBV4-2 and TRBJ2-2; the D gene is possibly TRBD2 (6 bases). The sequenced sample was PBMCs. CDR3 bases: TGTGCCAGCAGCCGGGGGGAAGGCGACACCGGGGAGCTGTTTTTT. The encoded protein is CASSRGEGDTGELFF.